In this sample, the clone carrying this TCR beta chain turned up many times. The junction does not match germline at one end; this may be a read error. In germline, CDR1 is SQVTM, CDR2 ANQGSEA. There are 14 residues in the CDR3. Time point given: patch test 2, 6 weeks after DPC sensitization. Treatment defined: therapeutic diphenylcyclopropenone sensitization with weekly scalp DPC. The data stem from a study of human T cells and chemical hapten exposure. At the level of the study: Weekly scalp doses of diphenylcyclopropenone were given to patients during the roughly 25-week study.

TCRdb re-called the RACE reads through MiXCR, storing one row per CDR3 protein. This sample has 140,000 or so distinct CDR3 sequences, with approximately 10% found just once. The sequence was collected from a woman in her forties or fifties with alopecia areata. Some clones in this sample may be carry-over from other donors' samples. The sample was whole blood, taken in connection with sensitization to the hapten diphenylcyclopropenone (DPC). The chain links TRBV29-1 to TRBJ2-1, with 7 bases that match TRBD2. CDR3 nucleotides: TGCAGCGCCTTAGCGGGCCCCTCCAACAATGAGCAGTTCTTC. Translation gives CSALAGPSNNEQFF.